Here is one T cell receptor (beta chain) with its context. Sequencing was performed with immunoSEQ multiplex PCR; in TCRdb, only in-frame clones are kept and a portion is missing. The table includes 130,000 or so clones, around 83% detected once. From germline, CDR1 is SNHLY and CDR2 FYNNEI. V was trimmed by 4 bases and J by 7 bases, leaving 16 bases between them. The CDR3 is 14 amino acids. These data belong to a study of blood T cell repertoires in COVID-19. J is TRBJ2-5 and V is TRBV2; the D gene is possibly TRBD1 (6 bases). This receptor was obtained from a human donor in a cohort sampled during active COVID-19. The sequencing sample was made of peripheral blood. Written as DNA, the CDR3 is TGTGCCAGCAGTGGATTAAAGGGGGTTGGGACCCAGTACTTC. This sequence encodes CASSGLKGVGTQYF.